The 3 T cell receptor beta chains given below trace back to one sample, sequenced in a study of cytotoxic CD8 clonotypes in ibrutinib-treated CLL. Method: immunoSEQ multiplex PCR; TCRdb's copy keeps in-frame clones and lacks some. There are approximately 120,000 clones in the sample; more than 55% occur only once, and 37% lies in the top ten. Here the sequenced sample was PBMCs, taken after 24 months of ibrutinib treatment. All receptors derive from a human donor with chronic lymphocytic leukemia.

A few counts support this clone. The chain carries TRBV6-5 and TRBJ2-1; the D is unclear. In germline, CDR1 is MNHEY, CDR2 SVGAGI. This CDR3 comprises 13 residues. Trimming left V 2 bases short and J 15 bases short, with 17 bases between. The chain's CDR3 is CASSYGVSNTRFF. CDR3 in DNA: TGTGCCAGCAGTTACGGCGTCTCGAATACCCGGTTCTTC.

This clone was observed a single time. The chain couples TRBV5-1 to TRBJ1-3; 9 bases match TRBD1. The V gene end was trimmed by 0 bases and the J gene end by 3 bases; junction bases not matched to a gene: 4. Germline assignment: CDR1 SGHRS and CDR2 YFSETQ. The CDR3 has 16 residues. In DNA, the CDR3 is TGCGCCAGCAGCTTGGAACAGGGGGCTGGTGGAAACACCATATATTTT. Protein product: CASSLEQGAGGNTIYF.

V usage is TRBV6-5 and J usage is TRBJ2-3; unclear D gene. CDR3 length: 12 residues. Germline CDR1 MNHEY, CDR2 SVGAGI. V was clipped by 6 bases and J by 2 bases, with 6 bases between them. The CDR3 bases are TGTGCCAGCAGGTCCAACACAGATACGCAGTATTTT. Its protein product is CASRSNTDTQYF.